This TCR beta chain was observed in a study of blood T cell repertoires in COVID-19. Across the whole study: The United States, Italy and Spain were the sources of the acute and convalescent COVID-19 samples.

Repertoires were generated with immunoSEQ multiplex PCR, while TCRdb's copy carries only in-frame clones and drops some. The sample carries around 160,000 clones, 90% to 95% recorded once. Trimming pared 0 bases from V and 1 base from J, leaving 12 bases between. Per germline, CDR1 GTSNPN and CDR2 SVGIG (reference sequence). This CDR3 has 16 residues. The receptor was isolated from a woman in her fifties or sixties with COVID-19, enrolled during active disease. Material for sequencing was peripheral blood. V and J are TRBV30 and TRBJ2-2; tentative D call: TRBD2 (5 bases). The CDR3 coding sequence is TGTGCCTGGAGTGTACCCGGGAATTTGAACACCGGGGAGCTGTTTTTT. The encoded protein is CAWSVPGNLNTGELFF.